Only a few counts were recorded for the clone carrying this T cell receptor (beta chain). Collection of ten milliliters of peripheral blood was performed for each donor. The use of a sample-barcoded 5' primer and a J-beta primer mix characterized a second PCR of about 7 to 12 cycles. TCRdb ran MiXCR on the 5' RACE reads and lists one entry per CDR3 protein. Counted here are about 1.4 million distinct CDR3 sequences, 59% occurring once; the ten biggest clones make up about 6.3%. The V segment lost 4 bases and the J segment 3 bases; nucleotides outside the gene matches: 6. The CDR3 consists of 14 residues. The germline V gene encodes CDR1 SGHDT and CDR2 YYEEEE. This sample was included in a study of blood T cells in healthy people across ages.

Sequenced: blood. This sequence was found in a man younger than 30 in good health. The chain employs TRBV5-6 and TRBJ2-7; 8 nucleotides agree with TRBD1. CDR3 amino acids: CASSPAGQDYEQYF. Written as DNA, the CDR3 is TGTGCCAGCAGCCCCGCGGGACAGGACTACGAGCAGTACTTC.